These 15 T cell receptor beta chains share one sample of origin, sequenced in a study of blood T cell repertoires in COVID-19. Repertoires were generated with immunoSEQ multiplex PCR, while TCRdb's copy carries only in-frame clones and drops some. This repertoire shows some 100,000 clones, approximately 93% found once; its top ten account for 0.85% to 1%. The sample was peripheral blood. Receptor source: a man in his 60s with acute or convalescent COVID-19.

V gene TRBV27 combines with J gene TRBJ2-2, with a possible D match to TRBD1 (7 bases). V lost 7 bases and J 2 bases, leaving 17 bases between the germline ends. The length of the CDR3 is 16 residues. From germline, CDR1 is MNHEY and CDR2 SMNVEV (reference sequence). This chain's CDR3 is CASTPGGLINTGELFF. The CDR3 nucleotides are TGTGCCAGCACCCCAGGGGGACTCATTAACACCGGGGAGCTGTTTTTT.

The chain's CDR3 is CASSESLRQGGEQFF. The CDR3 DNA follows: TGTGCCAGCAGTGAATCTTTAAGACAGGGCGGTGAGCAGTTCTTC. The chain employs TRBV6-1 and TRBJ2-1; 7 bases fit TRBD1. The V gene end was trimmed by 2 bases and the J gene end by 9 bases; junction bases not matched to a gene: 10. The CDR3 has 15 residues. Germline V gene lookup returns CDR1 MNHNS and CDR2 SASEGT.

This clone was detected only a few times. The chain couples TRBV14 to TRBJ2-7; 7 positions agree with TRBD2. The germline V gene has CDR1 SGHDN and CDR2 FVKESK. The CDR3 is 15 amino acids. Trimming took 0 bases from V and 2 from J; bases not matched to a gene: 4. The CDR3 bases are TGTGCCAGCAGCCAAGAGTGGGGGGGGACCTACGAGCAGTACTTC. This translates into CASSQEWGGTYEQYF.

The chain carries TRBV5-1 and TRBJ1-1; no reliable D call. V was trimmed by 1 base and J by 2 bases, leaving 9 bases between them. Germline CDR1 is SGHRS and CDR2 is YFSETQ. CDR3 length equals 14 residues. CDR3 bases: TGCGCCAGCAGCTTGTCTGGCCTTAACACTGAAGCTTTCTTT. It codes for CASSLSGLNTEAFF.

The V and J genes are TRBV24-1 and TRBJ1-5; TRBD1 is a possible D gene (6 bases). V was clipped by 3 bases and J by 5 bases, with 34 bases between them. The CDR3 sequence is 22 residues long. The germline gives CDR1 KGHDR, CDR2 SFDVKD. CDR3 sequence (DNA): TGTGCCACCAGTGATCGGGGGGGGCCACCTAACCAGTGGGCTAGGCTGGATCAGCCCCAGCATTTT. Its protein product is CATSDRGGPPNQWARLDQPQHF.

The chain recombines TRBV4-2 with TRBJ2-1; 8 bases align to TRBD2. V shed 4 bases and J 5 bases; nucleotides not matched to a gene: 1. CDR3 size: 13 residues. Germline loops: CDR1 LGHNA, CDR2 YNFKEQ. The CDR3 is CASSLGLDNEQFF. In nucleotides, the CDR3 is TGTGCCAGCAGCCTGGGACTAGACAATGAGCAGTTCTTC.

The rearrangement joins TRBV9 to TRBJ2-1; TRBD2 matches at 9 bases. The CDR3 consists of 19 residues. V lost 4 bases, J lost 0 bases, and 14 bases stayed unmatched. From germline, CDR1 is SGDLS and CDR2 YYNGEE. The CDR3: CASSKGVAGAGSSYNEQFF. The CDR3 DNA reads as TGTGCCAGCAGCAAGGGGGTAGCGGGAGCGGGGAGCTCCTACAATGAGCAGTTCTTC.

The chain recombines TRBV30 with TRBJ1-4, with D perhaps TRBD1 (6 bases). The CDR3 is 15 amino acids. Germline assignment: CDR1 GTSNPN and CDR2 SVGIG (reference sequence). Trimming removed 3 bases at V and 7 bases at J, with 18 bases between. The CDR3 reads CAWRPTGSVGEKLFF. The CDR3 nucleotides are TGTGCCTGGAGGCCCACAGGGAGTGTAGGTGAAAAACTGTTTTTT. Together with reference TRBV30 and TRBJ1-4, the CDR3 gives the full variable domain: SQTIHQWPATLVQPVGSPLSLECTVEGTSNPNLYWYRQAAGRGLQLLFYSVGIGQISSEVPQNLSASRPQDRQFILSSKKLLLSDSGFYLCAWRPTGSVGEKLFFGSGTQLSVL.

The J gene is TRBJ1-1, the V gene TRBV19, with TRBD1 matching over 8 bases. In germline, CDR1 is LNHDA, CDR2 SQIVND (reference sequence). The CDR3 length is 13 residues. V dropped 3 bases and J dropped 6; count of bases not matched to a gene: 3. The CDR3, as DNA: TGTGCCAGTAGTATGTACAGGGGGTCTGAAGCTTTCTTT. As protein: CASSMYRGSEAFF.

This clone was picked up one time. This sequence joins TRBV28 and TRBJ1-4, with 9 bases fitting TRBD1. This CDR3 is built from 15 residues. CDR1 MDHEN and CDR2 SYDVKM come from the germline V gene. The trim removed 3 bases at V and 8 bases at J, leaving 7 bases unmatched. The CDR3 spells CASSFLQGAGEKLFF. CDR3 nucleotides: TGTGCCAGCAGTTTCTTACAGGGGGCTGGCGAAAAACTGTTTTTT. Combining the CDR3 with reference TRBV28 and TRBJ1-4 gives the whole variable domain DVKVTQSSRYLVKRTGEKVFLECVQDMDHENMFWYRQDPGLGLRLIYFSYDVKMKEKGDIPEGYSVSREKKERFSLILESASTNQTSMYLCASSFLQGAGEKLFFGSGTQLSVL.

The V gene is TRBV29-1, the J gene TRBJ2-5, with TRBD2 matching 15 bases. Germline trimming cut 6 bases from V and 1 base from J; bases unmatched to any gene: 21. This CDR3 is built from 21 residues. CDR1 and CDR2 (germline): SQVTM, ANQGSEA. The CDR3 nucleotides are TGCAGCGTCGCCCCGGGACTAGCGGGAGGCCGTCAACCGCTATTCCAAGAGACCCAGTACTTC. This gives the protein CSVAPGLAGGRQPLFQETQYF.

The chain has TRBV5-1 and TRBJ1-2, with 10 positions matching TRBD1. The ends lost 0 bases at V and 4 bases at J; junction bases unmatched: 0. This CDR3 is 14 amino acids long. Per germline, CDR1 SGHRS and CDR2 YFSETQ. CDR3 bases: TGCGCCAGCAGCTTGGGACAGGGGGCCTATGGCTACACCTTC. It specifies CASSLGQGAYGYTF.

The CDR3 region has the DNA TGTGCCAGTAGTATTTTGGCAGGGAATTTACCTGAAGCTTTCTTT. This codes for CASSILAGNLPEAFF. This rearrangement joins TRBV19 to TRBJ1-1; weak D call: TRBD1 (5 bases). Between the trimmed V and J ends, which lost 3 bases and 6 bases, there was a span of 17 bases. CDR1 and CDR2 from the germline V gene are LNHDA and SQIVND (reference sequence). The CDR3 loop spans 15 amino acids. Filled out from reference TRBV19 and TRBJ1-1, the complete variable domain reads DGGITQSPKYLFRKEGQNVTLSCEQNLNHDAMYWYRQDPGQGLRLIYYSQIVNDFQKGDIAEGYSVSREKKESFPLTVTSAQKNPTAFYLCASSILAGNLPEAFFGQGTRLTVV.

V is TRBV6-1 and J is TRBJ1-2; possible D gene TRBD1, 5 bases. V was shortened by 1 base and J by 8 bases, with 17 bases between the two germline ends. The germline V gene encodes CDR1 MNHNS and CDR2 SASEGT. The CDR3 sequence is 15 residues long. In DNA, the CDR3 is TGTGCCAGCAGTGAAGAGATTAGGGGACTAAAGGGCTACACCTTC. This sequence encodes CASSEEIRGLKGYTF.

The chain employs TRBV4-2 and TRBJ2-3, with TRBD2 matching over 11 bases. The V gene's germline CDR1 is LGHNA and CDR2 YNFKEQ. This CDR3 contains 17 residues. J lost 4 bases, V lost 4 bases, and 10 bases had no gene match. The CDR3 loop reads CASSPPHLAGGADTQYF. CDR3 coding DNA: TGTGCCAGCAGCCCTCCCCATCTAGCGGGAGGCGCAGATACGCAGTATTTT.